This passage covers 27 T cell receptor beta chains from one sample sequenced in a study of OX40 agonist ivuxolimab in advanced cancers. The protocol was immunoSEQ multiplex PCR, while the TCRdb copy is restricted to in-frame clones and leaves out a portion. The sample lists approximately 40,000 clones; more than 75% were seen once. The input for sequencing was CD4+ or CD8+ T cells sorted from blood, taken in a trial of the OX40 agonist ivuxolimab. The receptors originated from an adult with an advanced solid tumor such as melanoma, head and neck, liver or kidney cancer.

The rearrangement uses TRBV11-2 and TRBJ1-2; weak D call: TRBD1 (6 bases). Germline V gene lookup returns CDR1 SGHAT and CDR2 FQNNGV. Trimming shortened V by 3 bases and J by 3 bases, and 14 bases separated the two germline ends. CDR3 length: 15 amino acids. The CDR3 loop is CASSFLGGRDYGYTF. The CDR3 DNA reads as TGTGCCAGCAGCTTCTTAGGGGGTAGGGACTATGGCTACACCTTC. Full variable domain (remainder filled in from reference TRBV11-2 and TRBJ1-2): EAGVAQSPRYKIIEKRQSVAFWCNPISGHATLYWYQQILGQGPKLLIQFQNNGVVDDSQLPKDRFSAERLKGVDSTLKIQPAKLEDSAVYLCASSFLGGRDYGYTFGSGTRLTVV.

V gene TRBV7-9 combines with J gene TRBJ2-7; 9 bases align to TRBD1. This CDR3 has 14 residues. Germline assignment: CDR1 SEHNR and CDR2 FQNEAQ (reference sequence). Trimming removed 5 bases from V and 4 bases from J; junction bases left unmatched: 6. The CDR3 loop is CASSGGQGPYEQYF. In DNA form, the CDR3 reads TGTGCCAGCAGCGGCGGACAGGGGCCTTACGAGCAGTACTTC.

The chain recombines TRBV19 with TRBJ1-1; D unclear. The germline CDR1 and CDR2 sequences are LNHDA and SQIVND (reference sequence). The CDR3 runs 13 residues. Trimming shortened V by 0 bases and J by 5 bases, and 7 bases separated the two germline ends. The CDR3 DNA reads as TGTGCCAGTAGTATAGACGGGGAAACTGAAGCTTTCTTT. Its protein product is CASSIDGETEAFF. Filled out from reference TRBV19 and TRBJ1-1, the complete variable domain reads DGGITQSPKYLFRKEGQNVTLSCEQNLNHDAMYWYRQDPGQGLRLIYYSQIVNDFQKGDIAEGYSVSREKKESFPLTVTSAQKNPTAFYLCASSIDGETEAFFGQGTRLTVV.

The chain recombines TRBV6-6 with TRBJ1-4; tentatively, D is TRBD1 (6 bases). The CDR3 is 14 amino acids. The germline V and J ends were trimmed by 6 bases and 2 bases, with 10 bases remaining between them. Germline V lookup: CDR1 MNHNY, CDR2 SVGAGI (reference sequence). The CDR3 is CASRIGGTNEKLFF. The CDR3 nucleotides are TGTGCCAGCAGGATAGGGGGTACTAATGAAAAACTGTTTTTT.

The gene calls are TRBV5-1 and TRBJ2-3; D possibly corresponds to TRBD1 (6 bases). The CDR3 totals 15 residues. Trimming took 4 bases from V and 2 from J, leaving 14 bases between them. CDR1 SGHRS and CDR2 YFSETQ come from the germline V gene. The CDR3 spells CASSDRDKLTDTQYF. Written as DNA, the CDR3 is TGCGCCAGCAGCGACCGGGACAAACTCACAGATACGCAGTATTTT.

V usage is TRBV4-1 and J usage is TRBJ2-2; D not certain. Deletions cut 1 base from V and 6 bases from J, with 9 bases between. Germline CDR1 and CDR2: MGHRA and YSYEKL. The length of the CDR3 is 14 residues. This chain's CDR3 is CASSQVSVPGELFF. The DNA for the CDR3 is TGCGCCAGCAGCCAAGTTTCAGTCCCCGGGGAGCTGTTTTTT.

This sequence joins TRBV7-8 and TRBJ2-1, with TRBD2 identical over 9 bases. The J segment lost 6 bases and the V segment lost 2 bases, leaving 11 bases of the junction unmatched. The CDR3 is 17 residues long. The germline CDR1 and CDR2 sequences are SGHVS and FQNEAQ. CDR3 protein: CASSLRGGGAQPNEQFF. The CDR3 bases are TGTGCCAGCAGCTTAAGGGGCGGGGGGGCCCAGCCCAATGAGCAGTTCTTC. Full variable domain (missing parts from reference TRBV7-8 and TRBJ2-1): GAGVSQSPRYKVAKRGQDVALRCDPISGHVSLFWYQQALGQGPEFLTYFQNEAQLDKSGLPSDRFFAERPEGSVSTLKIQRTQQEDSAVYLCASSLRGGGAQPNEQFFGPGTRLTVL.

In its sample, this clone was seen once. Written as DNA, the CDR3 is TGTGCCAGCAGCCCCGACCTAGCGGAATACAATGAGCAGTTCTTC. This codes for CASSPDLAEYNEQFF. This rearrangement joins TRBV5-4 to TRBJ2-1; the match to TRBD2 covers 7 bases. V gave up 4 bases and J gave up 4 bases; unmatched junction bases: 8. The CDR3 covers 15 residues. Germline CDR1 reads SGHNT; CDR2 reads YYREEE (reference sequence).

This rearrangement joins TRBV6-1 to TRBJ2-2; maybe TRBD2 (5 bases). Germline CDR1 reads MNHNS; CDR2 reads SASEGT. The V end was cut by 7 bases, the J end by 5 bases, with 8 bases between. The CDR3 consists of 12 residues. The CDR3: CASTPGTGELFF. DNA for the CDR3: TGTGCCAGCACCCCGGGGACCGGGGAGCTGTTTTTT.

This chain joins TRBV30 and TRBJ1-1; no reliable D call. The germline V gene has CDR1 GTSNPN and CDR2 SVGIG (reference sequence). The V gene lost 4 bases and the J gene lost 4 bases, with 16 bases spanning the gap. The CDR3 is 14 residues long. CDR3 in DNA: TGTGCCTGGACCCTTCCTGAGGCAGTCACTGAAGCTTTCTTT. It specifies CAWTLPEAVTEAFF.

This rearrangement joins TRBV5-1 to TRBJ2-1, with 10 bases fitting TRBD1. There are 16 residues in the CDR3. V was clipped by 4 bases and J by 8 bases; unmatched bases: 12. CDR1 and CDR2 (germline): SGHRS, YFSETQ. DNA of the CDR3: TGCGCCAGCAGCCCAATACCGGGACAGGGGATACATGAGCAGTTCTTC. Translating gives CASSPIPGQGIHEQFF.

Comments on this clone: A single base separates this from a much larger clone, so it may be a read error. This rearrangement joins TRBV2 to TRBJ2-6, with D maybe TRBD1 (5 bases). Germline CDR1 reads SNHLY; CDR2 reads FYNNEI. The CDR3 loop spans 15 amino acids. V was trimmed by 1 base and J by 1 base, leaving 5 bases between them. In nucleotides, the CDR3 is TGTGCCAGCAGTGAAGAGGGGTCTGGGGCCAACGTCCTGACTTTC. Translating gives CASSEEGSGANVLTF.

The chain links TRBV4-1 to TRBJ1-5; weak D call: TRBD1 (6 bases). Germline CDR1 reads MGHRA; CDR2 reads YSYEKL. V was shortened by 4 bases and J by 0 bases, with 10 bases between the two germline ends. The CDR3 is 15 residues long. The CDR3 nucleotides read TGCGCCAGCAGCCCGGACAGAGATAGCAATCAGCCCCAGCATTTT. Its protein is CASSPDRDSNQPQHF.

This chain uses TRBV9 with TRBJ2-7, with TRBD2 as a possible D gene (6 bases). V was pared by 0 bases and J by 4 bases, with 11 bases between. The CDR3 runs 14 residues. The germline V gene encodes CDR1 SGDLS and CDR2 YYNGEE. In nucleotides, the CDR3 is TGTGCCAGCAGCGTAGGCGGGACGGGTTACGAGCAGTACTTC. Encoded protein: CASSVGGTGYEQYF.

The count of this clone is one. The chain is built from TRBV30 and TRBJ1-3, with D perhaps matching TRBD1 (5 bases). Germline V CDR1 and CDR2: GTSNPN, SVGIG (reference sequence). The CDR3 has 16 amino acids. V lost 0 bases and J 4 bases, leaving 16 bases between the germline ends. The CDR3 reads CAWSVIHGGEGNTIYF. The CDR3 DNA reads TGTGCCTGGAGTGTAATCCATGGGGGGGAAGGAAACACCATATATTTT.

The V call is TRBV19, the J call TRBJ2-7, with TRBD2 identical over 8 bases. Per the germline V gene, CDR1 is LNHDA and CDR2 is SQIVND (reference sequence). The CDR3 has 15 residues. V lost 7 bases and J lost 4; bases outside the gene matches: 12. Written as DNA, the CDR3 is TGTGCCAGTAAGGGGTCCGGGACTAGTCAGTACGAGCAGTACTTC. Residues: CASKGSGTSQYEQYF.

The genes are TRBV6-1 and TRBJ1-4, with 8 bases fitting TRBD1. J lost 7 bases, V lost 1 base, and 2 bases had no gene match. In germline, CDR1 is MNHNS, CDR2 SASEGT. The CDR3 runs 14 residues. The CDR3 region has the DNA TGTGCCAGCAGTGAAGGACAGGGGTTTGAAAAACTGTTTTTT. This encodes CASSEGQGFEKLFF.

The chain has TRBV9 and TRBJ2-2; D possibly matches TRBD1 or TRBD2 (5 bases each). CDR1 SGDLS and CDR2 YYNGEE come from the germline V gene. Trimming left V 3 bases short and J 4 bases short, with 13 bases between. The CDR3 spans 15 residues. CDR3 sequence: CASSERDVFTGELFF. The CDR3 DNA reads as TGTGCCAGCAGCGAACGGGACGTCTTCACCGGGGAGCTGTTTTTT. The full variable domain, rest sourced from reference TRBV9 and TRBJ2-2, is DSGVTQTPKHLITATGQRVTLRCSPRSGDLSVYWYQQSLDQGLQFLIQYYNGEERAKGNILERFSAQQFPDLHSELNLSSLELGDSALYFCASSERDVFTGELFFGEGSRLTVL.

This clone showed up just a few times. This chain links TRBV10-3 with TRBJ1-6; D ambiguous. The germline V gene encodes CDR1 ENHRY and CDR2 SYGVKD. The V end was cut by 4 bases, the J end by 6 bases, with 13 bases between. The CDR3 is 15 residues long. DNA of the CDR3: TGTGCCATCAGTGGGGTTGACAAGTCTAATTCACCCCTCCACTTT. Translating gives CAISGVDKSNSPLHF.

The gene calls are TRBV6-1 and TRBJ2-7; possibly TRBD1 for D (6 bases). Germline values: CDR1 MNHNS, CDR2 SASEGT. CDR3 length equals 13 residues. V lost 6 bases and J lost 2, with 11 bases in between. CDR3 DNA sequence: TGTGCCAGCAGAGGGGGAGACCCCTACGAGCAGTACTTC. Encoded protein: CASRGGDPYEQYF.

DNA for the CDR3: TGTGCCAGCAGCTGGGACAGGGTGGGAGATACGCAGTATTTT. Its protein is CASSWDRVGDTQYF. This chain joins TRBV5-6 and TRBJ2-3; 9 bases are a match to TRBD1. Germline V gene lookup returns CDR1 SGHDT and CDR2 YYEEEE. The V and J ends lost 3 bases and 5 bases, in that order; junction bases with no gene match: 4. The CDR3 covers 14 residues.

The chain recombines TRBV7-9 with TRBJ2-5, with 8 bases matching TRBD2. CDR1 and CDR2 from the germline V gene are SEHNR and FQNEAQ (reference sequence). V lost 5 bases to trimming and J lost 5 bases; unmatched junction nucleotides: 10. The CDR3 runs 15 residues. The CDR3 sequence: CASSPPAGGYETQYF. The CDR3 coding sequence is TGTGCCAGCAGCCCACCGGCGGGGGGCTATGAGACCCAGTACTTC.

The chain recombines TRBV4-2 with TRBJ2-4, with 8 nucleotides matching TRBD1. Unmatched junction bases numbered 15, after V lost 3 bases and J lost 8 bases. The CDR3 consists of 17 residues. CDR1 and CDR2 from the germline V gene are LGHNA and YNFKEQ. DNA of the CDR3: TGTGCCAGCAGCCAGGAAATGGACAGGGACCTTAGGGACATTCAGTACTTC. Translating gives CASSQEMDRDLRDIQYF.

This CDR3 reads CASSGLMDRGPGHTF. For the CDR3, the DNA is TGTGCCAGCAGCGGGCTAATGGACAGGGGGCCTGGGCACACCTTC. This chain joins TRBV9 and TRBJ1-2; TRBD1 agrees at 11 bases. The trim removed 3 bases at V and 12 bases at J, leaving 13 bases unmatched. CDR3 length equals 15 residues. Germline-derived CDR1 and CDR2 are SGDLS and YYNGEE.

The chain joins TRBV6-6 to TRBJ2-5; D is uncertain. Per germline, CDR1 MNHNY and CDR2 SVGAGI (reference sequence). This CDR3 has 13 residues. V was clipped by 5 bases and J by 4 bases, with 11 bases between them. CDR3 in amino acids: CASSLPNGETQYF. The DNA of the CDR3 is TGTGCCAGCAGTCTACCTAACGGAGAGACCCAGTACTTC.

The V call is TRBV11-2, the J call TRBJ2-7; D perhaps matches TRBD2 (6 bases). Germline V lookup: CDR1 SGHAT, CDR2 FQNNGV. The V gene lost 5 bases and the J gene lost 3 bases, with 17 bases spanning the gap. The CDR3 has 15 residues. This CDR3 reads CASSVGRQGVYEQYF. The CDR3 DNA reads TGTGCCAGCAGCGTGGGGAGGCAGGGAGTCTACGAGCAGTACTTC.

The CDR3 DNA sequence: TGTGCCAGCAGCTCGGGCCTATTTGGACGAATGGATACGCAGTATTTT. Its translation is CASSSGLFGRMDTQYF. The genes are TRBV25-1 and TRBJ2-3; D is unclear. Trimming pared 6 bases from V and 6 bases from J, leaving 22 bases between. Germline V gene data show CDR1 as MGHDK and CDR2 as SYGVNS. CDR3 length: 16 residues.